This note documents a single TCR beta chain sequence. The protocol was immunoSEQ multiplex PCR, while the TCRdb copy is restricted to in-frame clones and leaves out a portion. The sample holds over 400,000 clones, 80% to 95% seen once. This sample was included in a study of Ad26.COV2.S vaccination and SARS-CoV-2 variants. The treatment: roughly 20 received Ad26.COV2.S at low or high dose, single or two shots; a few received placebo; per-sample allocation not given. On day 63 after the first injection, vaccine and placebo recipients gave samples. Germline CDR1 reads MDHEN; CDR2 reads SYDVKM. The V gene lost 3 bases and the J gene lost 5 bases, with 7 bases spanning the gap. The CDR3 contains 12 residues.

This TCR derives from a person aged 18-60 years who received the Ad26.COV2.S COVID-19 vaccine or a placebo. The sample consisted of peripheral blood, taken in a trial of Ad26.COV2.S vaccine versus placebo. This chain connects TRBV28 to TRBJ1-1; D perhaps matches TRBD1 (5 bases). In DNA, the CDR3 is TGTGCCAGCAGTTTTCAGGGAACTGAAGCTTTCTTT. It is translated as CASSFQGTEAFF.